The next 27 T cell receptor beta chains were all read from a single sample in a study of post-analysis software for immune sequencing data. Broader study findings: Patients had higher frequencies than controls of roughly 5 TRBV segments, including TRBV5-6, TRBV5-1 and TRBV20-1.

Unique molecular identifiers had been added to the TCR beta cDNA libraries. Each CDR3 protein is one row after TCRdb ran MiXCR on the PCR reads. The sample holds about half a million distinct CDR3 sequences; nearly 45% are singletons and the top ten take about 12%. Their antigens are not known. The specimen sequenced was blood. The source is a girl aged 10 to 17 with multiple sclerosis.

This clonotype was detected many times. The J gene is TRBJ2-5, the V gene TRBV29-1; maybe TRBD1 (6 bases). The CDR3 loop spans 13 amino acids. V was shortened by 7 bases and J by 1 base, with 13 bases between the two germline ends. CDR1 and CDR2 from the germline V gene are SQVTM and ANQGSEA. Here the CDR3 reads CSAVDRLQETQYF. Written as DNA, the CDR3 is TGCAGCGCCGTAGACAGGCTCCAAGAGACCCAGTACTTC.

This clonotype turned up a few times. The gene calls are TRBV6-5 and TRBJ2-1; possible D gene TRBD2, 6 bases. Germline CDR1 reads MNHEY; CDR2 reads SVGAGI. Trimming shortened V by 6 bases and J by 9 bases, and 12 bases separated the two germline ends. The CDR3 covers 12 residues. In nucleotides, the CDR3 is TGTGCCAGCAGGTTATCCGGGGGTGAGCAGTTCTTC. This encodes CASRLSGGEQFF.

The V call is TRBV10-3, the J call TRBJ1-1; D gene uncertain. The CDR3 is 13 amino acids. CDR1 is ENHRY, CDR2 SYGVKD, per germline. V lost 5 bases to trimming and J lost 6 bases, with 13 bases between them. CDR3 in amino acids: CAISPSLRAEAFF. The CDR3 DNA reads TGTGCCATCAGTCCCAGCCTGCGCGCTGAAGCTTTCTTT.

Only a few counts were recorded for this clonotype. V is TRBV6-2 or TRBV6-3 and J is TRBJ2-3, with D unresolved. The CDR3 covers 14 residues. The V end was cut by 7 bases, the J end by 4 bases, with 15 bases between. The germline V gene encodes CDR1 MNHEY and CDR2 SVGEGT. DNA for the CDR3: TGTGCCAGCACCTATACCGGTGGGGCAGATACGCAGTATTTT. Its translation: CASTYTGGADTQYF.

V and J are TRBV14 and TRBJ1-2, with D hard to call. The CDR3 runs 14 residues. Trimming removed 0 bases at V and 8 bases at J, with 13 bases between. Germline loops: CDR1 SGHDN, CDR2 FVKESK. The CDR3, as DNA: TGTGCCAGCAGCCAAGATACGGCAGTTGGAGGCTACACCTTC. Translated, it gives CASSQDTAVGGYTF.

This sequence joins TRBV9 and TRBJ2-1, with 11 bases identical to TRBD1. V shed 4 bases and J 1 base; nucleotides not matched to a gene: 4. The length of the CDR3 is 16 residues. Germline CDR1 is SGDLS and CDR2 is YYNGEE. In DNA, the CDR3 is TGTGCCAGCAGCCGCGGACAGGGGGCATCCTACAATGAGCAGTTCTTC. Translating gives CASSRGQGASYNEQFF.

This clonotype was seen a few times. The gene calls are TRBV10-3 and TRBJ2-5; D possibly corresponds to TRBD1 (5 bases). The CDR3 length is 14 residues. Trimming took 6 bases from V and 1 from J, leaving 12 bases between them. Germline V gives CDR1 ENHRY, CDR2 SYGVKD. CDR3 nucleotides: TGTGCCATCAGGGGAACCGACAGCCAAGAGACCCAGTACTTC. It yields the protein CAIRGTDSQETQYF.

Notes on this clonotype: Germline is not matched at one junction end, which may reflect a read error. The chain links TRBV12-3 or TRBV12-4 to TRBJ1-2; D remains ambiguous. The CDR3 consists of 12 residues. The CDR3 region is CASSLAGIGYTF. Here the CDR3 DNA reads TGTGCCAGTAGTTTGGCGGGGATTGGCTACACCTTC.

The rearrangement joins TRBV6-1 to TRBJ2-7; the match to TRBD1 covers 9 bases. Germline CDR1 reads MNHNS; CDR2 reads SASEGT. V dropped 3 bases and J dropped 3; count of bases not matched to a gene: 9. CDR3 length: 16 residues. The CDR3 DNA is TGTGCCAGCAGTGACCTACCGGGACAGGGACACTACGAGCAGTACTTC. Protein sequence: CASSDLPGQGHYEQYF.

This clonotype was seen at least ten times. The rearrangement joins TRBV12-3 or TRBV12-4 to TRBJ1-1; possibly TRBD1 for D (5 bases). CDR3 size: 13 residues. The V and J ends lost 10 bases and 4 bases respectively, with 16 bases between them. CDR3 DNA: TGTGCCACCTCTTTGGGGGGAGTCACTGAAGCTTTCTTT. This encodes CATSLGGVTEAFF.

CDR3 residues: CASSLAQGRNEQFF. For the CDR3, the DNA is TGTGCCAGCAGCTTGGCCCAGGGGAGAAATGAGCAGTTCTTC. The rearrangement links TRBV5-6 to TRBJ2-1; maybe TRBD1 (6 bases). Trimming shortened V by 0 bases and J by 7 bases, and 11 bases separated the two germline ends. CDR1 SGHDT and CDR2 YYEEEE come from the germline V gene. The CDR3 covers 14 residues.

The chain joins TRBV28 to TRBJ2-1, with 7 bases matching TRBD2. There are 15 residues in the CDR3. The germline V gene has CDR1 MDHEN and CDR2 SYDVKM. Unmatched junction bases numbered 10, after V lost 5 bases and J lost 6 bases. The CDR3 sequence is CASSPSGGSFNEQFF. Here the CDR3 DNA reads TGTGCCAGCAGTCCCTCGGGGGGTAGCTTCAATGAGCAGTTCTTC.

A few counts support this clonotype. V is TRBV20-1 and J is TRBJ2-7, with D uncertain. The V end lost 3 bases, the J end lost 2 bases, and 8 bases lay between the germline ends. This CDR3 has 12 amino acids. CDR1 and CDR2 from the germline V gene are DFQATT and SNEGSKA (reference sequence). CDR3 sequence reads: CSASSAAYEQYF. CDR3 coding DNA: TGCAGTGCTAGTAGTGCCGCCTACGAGCAGTACTTC.

This clonotype was recorded a few times. The gene calls are TRBV5-1 and TRBJ2-1; 13 bases agree with TRBD2. The CDR3 has 17 residues. V was clipped by 4 bases and J by 0 bases; unmatched bases: 4. Looked up from germline, CDR1 is SGHRS and CDR2 is YFSETQ. CDR3 sequence (DNA): TGCGCCAGCAGCGGAGGGACTAGCGGGACCTCCTACAATGAGCAGTTCTTC. Translating gives CASSGGTSGTSYNEQFF.

The chain links TRBV5-1 to TRBJ1-1, with D perhaps matching TRBD1 (6 bases). The germline V gene has CDR1 SGHRS and CDR2 YFSETQ. Trimming pared 2 bases from V and 0 bases from J, leaving 11 bases between. The CDR3 is 15 amino acids. The DNA of the CDR3 is TGCGCCAGCAGCTTCGCCAGGGGCATGAACACTGAAGCTTTCTTT. Encoded protein: CASSFARGMNTEAFF. The whole variable domain, remainder taken from reference TRBV5-1 and TRBJ1-1, is KAGVTQTPRYLIKTRGQQVTLSCSPISGHRSVSWYQQTPGQGLQFLFEYFSETQRNKGNFPGRFSGRQFSNSRSEMNVSTLELGDSALYLCASSFARGMNTEAFFGQGTRLTVV.

The chain couples TRBV7-2 to TRBJ2-5; TRBD2 agrees at 10 bases. The DNA end is a closer match to TRBJ2-7, so the J assignment may be wrong. The CDR3 runs to 14 residues. From germline, CDR1 is SGHTA and CDR2 FQGNSA. Here the CDR3 DNA reads TGTGCCAGCAGCTTATGGCAGCGGGAGGGCGAGCAGTACTTC. Translation gives CASSLWQREGEQYF.

The chain couples TRBV7-2 to TRBJ1-2; unclear D gene. CDR1 SGHTA and CDR2 FQGNSA come from the germline V gene. The CDR3 covers 15 residues. The V end was cut by 5 bases, the J end by 4 bases, with 17 bases between. CDR3 DNA sequence: TGTGCCAGCAGCAAAAACGCCCTTCTAGTCTATGGCTACACCTTC. Its translation: CASSKNALLVYGYTF.

The chain combines TRBV10-3 with TRBJ2-7; D uncertain. The germline gives CDR1 ENHRY, CDR2 SYGVKD. The CDR3 totals 14 residues. With 7 bases removed from V and 2 bases from J, the gap between germline ends came to 15 bases. The CDR3 DNA reads as TGTGCCATCAAAACATCGACCTTACCCTACGAGCAGTACTTC. Translated, it gives CAIKTSTLPYEQYF.

This clonotype was observed a handful of times. V is TRBV5-1 and J is TRBJ2-7, with D possibly called TRBD1 or TRBD2 (6 bases each). CDR1 SGHRS and CDR2 YFSETQ come from the germline V gene. CDR3 size: 16 residues. Trimming took off 4 bases at V and 7 bases at J, with 24 bases between the two ends. CDR3 nucleotides: TGCGCCAGCAGCCCGAGCGTGGCAGGGGTCGGGAGTGAGCAGTACTTC. This sequence encodes CASSPSVAGVGSEQYF.

This clonotype was picked up a small number of times. The chain uses TRBV7-3 and TRBJ2-5, with D unresolved. The CDR3 extends over 14 amino acids. Trimming pared 5 bases from V and 4 bases from J, leaving 14 bases between. Germline CDR1 is SGHTA and CDR2 is FQGTGA. The CDR3 loop reads CASSPVGLGETQYF. CDR3 in DNA: TGTGCCAGCAGCCCCGTGGGGTTGGGAGAGACCCAGTACTTC. Filled out from reference TRBV7-3 and TRBJ2-5, the complete variable domain reads GAGVSQTPSNKVTEKGKYVELRCDPISGHTALYWYRQSLGQGPEFLIYFQGTGAADDSGLPNDRFFAVRPEGSVSTLKIQRTERGDSAVYLCASSPVGLGETQYFGPGTRLLVL.

Many counts were recorded for this clonotype. The J gene is TRBJ2-7, the V gene TRBV5-1, with D maybe TRBD1 (7 bases). This CDR3 is built from 15 residues. Per the germline V gene, CDR1 is SGHRS and CDR2 is YFSETQ. V lost 0 bases and J 2 bases, leaving 12 bases between the germline ends. CDR3 in DNA: TGCGCCAGCAGCTTGGCGCAGGGGGGCACCTACGAGCAGTACTTC. Translating gives CASSLAQGGTYEQYF. The full variable domain, rest sourced from reference TRBV5-1 and TRBJ2-7, is KAGVTQTPRYLIKTRGQQVTLSCSPISGHRSVSWYQQTPGQGLQFLFEYFSETQRNKGNFPGRFSGRQFSNSRSEMNVSTLELGDSALYLCASSLAQGGTYEQYFGPGTRLTVT.

This clonotype was picked up a small number of times. CDR3 nucleotide sequence: TGCGCCAGCAGCCGGGGACTAGCGGAATCCTACAATGAGCAGTTCTTC. Encoded protein: CASSRGLAESYNEQFF. The chain employs TRBV5-1 and TRBJ2-1, with 11 positions matching TRBD2. CDR3 length equals 16 residues. After removal of 4 bases from V and 1 base from J, the junction contained 4 bases not matched to a gene. CDR1 and CDR2 (germline): SGHRS, YFSETQ.

The gene calls are TRBV7-3 and TRBJ2-1; tentative D call: TRBD2 (6 bases). Trimming stripped 3 bases from V and 4 bases from J, with 13 bases between. The germline CDR1 and CDR2 sequences are SGHTA and FQGTGA. The CDR3 length is 15 residues. The CDR3 DNA is TGTGCCAGCAGCTTTGGGGGACTTTCATACAATGAGCAGTTCTTC. Translation gives CASSFGGLSYNEQFF.

The chain has TRBV20-1 and TRBJ2-7; possibly TRBD1 for D (5 bases). Trimming took 0 bases from V and 2 from J, leaving 17 bases between them. Germline V CDR1 and CDR2: DFQATT, SNEGSKA (reference sequence). This CDR3 region has 16 residues. Written as DNA, the CDR3 is TGCAGTGCTAGAGATCTGAGGCAGGGATCCCCCTACGAGCAGTACTTC. Translated, it gives CSARDLRQGSPYEQYF.

This clonotype was seen once. At one boundary the junction diverges from the germline segment, which might be a read error. This chain connects TRBV5-6 to TRBJ2-4; 7 nucleotides agree with TRBD1. Germline CDR1 SGHDT, CDR2 YYEEEE. The CDR3 spans 16 residues. In DNA, the CDR3 is TGTGCCAGCAGCTTGTTGGCAGGGGGTGCCCAGACGGTTCAGGACTTC. It specifies CASSLLAGGAQTVQDF.

The V call is TRBV2, the J call TRBJ2-5, with D unclear. The assigned J gene may be wrong: the sequence end matches TRBJ2-7 better. The germline gives CDR1 SNHLY, CDR2 FYNNEI. This CDR3 contains 12 residues. The CDR3 bases are TGTGCCAGCAGTGAAAACGAGTACGAGCAGTACTTC. It yields the protein CASSENEYEQYF.

The chain combines TRBV3-1 with TRBJ1-1; 8 bases fit TRBD1. Germline CDR1 LGHDT, CDR2 YNNKEL (reference sequence). V was pared by 4 bases and J by 1 base, with 11 bases of the junction left unmatched. The CDR3 extends over 17 amino acids. The CDR3 DNA reads TGTGCCAGCAGCCTTCCCAGACGGACAGGGAAGAACACTGAAGCTTTCTTT. It specifies CASSLPRRTGKNTEAFF.